This passage covers 32 T cell receptor beta chains from one sample sequenced in a study of T cells in Graves' hyperthyroidism and ophthalmopathy. Authors of the study amplified TCR beta CDR3 regions from RNA transcripts. Researchers ran a first-round RT-PCR on the TCR CDR3 using the HTBI primer set. MiXCR, run by TCRdb on the multiplex PCR reads, gives a single entry per CDR3 protein. The sample has 300,000 or so distinct CDR3 sequences, approximately 17% seen once. The specimen was blood. Receptors originate from a woman aged 60-70 years with Graves' ophthalmopathy.

There are a few counts of this clonotype. The chain is built from TRBV19 and TRBJ2-7; D might be TRBD1 (5 bases). The germline gives CDR1 LNHDA, CDR2 SQIVND (reference sequence). CDR3 length: 13 amino acids. Trimming pared 9 bases from V and 6 bases from J, leaving 18 bases between. The chain's CDR3 is CARSRVKGCEQYF. The CDR3 DNA is TGTGCCAGGAGCAGGGTAAAGGGTTGCGAGCAGTACTTC.

The rearrangement links TRBV20-1 to TRBJ2-1; tentative D call: TRBD2 (7 bases). The J call may be incorrect, as the DNA end agrees better with TRBJ2-7. Germline CDR1 is DFQATT and CDR2 is SNEGSKA (reference sequence). This CDR3 comprises 14 residues. The CDR3 DNA is TGCAGTGCTCTAGGGGGGGCGCCCTACAATGAGCAGTACTTC. It specifies CSALGGAPYNEQYF.

The rearrangement uses TRBV6-1 and TRBJ2-6; TRBD2 aligns across 11 bases. Unmatched junction bases numbered 15, after V lost 4 bases and J lost 4 bases. In germline, CDR1 is MNHNS, CDR2 SASEGT. The length of the CDR3 is 20 residues. CDR3: CASSAVVVTSGSSGANVLTF. CDR3 DNA sequence: TGTGCCAGCAGTGCGGTTGTTGTTACTAGCGGGAGTTCGGGGGCCAACGTCCTGACTTTC.

This clonotype was observed a few times. The gene calls are TRBV20-1 and TRBJ2-7; D is undetermined. From germline, CDR1 is DFQATT and CDR2 SNEGSKA (reference sequence). The V end lost 3 bases, the J end lost 0 bases, and 9 bases lay between the germline ends. The CDR3 is made up of 13 amino acids. Here the CDR3 DNA reads TGCAGTGCTAGGGCAGAGAGCTCCTACGAGCAGTACTTC. As protein: CSARAESSYEQYF.

Ten or more counts support this clonotype. This chain connects TRBV27 to TRBJ2-7; 7 bases are shared with TRBD2. CDR1 is MNHEY and CDR2 is SMNVEV in the germline V gene (reference sequence). The CDR3 sequence is 16 residues long. V shed 2 bases and J 3 bases; nucleotides not matched to a gene: 10. The CDR3 DNA is TGTGCCAGCAGTTTAGGGCCCAGCGGGAAGATCTACGAGCAGTACTTC. Translated: CASSLGPSGKIYEQYF.

At least ten counts were recorded for this clonotype. The V call is TRBV5-1, the J call TRBJ1-2, with D possibly TRBD1 on 5 matching bases. Germline CDR1 reads SGHRS; CDR2 reads YFSETQ. V shed 0 bases and J shed 6 bases, with 12 bases lying between them. This CDR3 comprises 14 residues. The DNA for the CDR3 is TGCGCCAGCAGCTTGGGCGGACACGATGATGGCTACACCTTC. It encodes CASSLGGHDDGYTF. Combining the CDR3 with reference TRBV5-1 and TRBJ1-2 gives the whole variable domain KAGVTQTPRYLIKTRGQQVTLSCSPISGHRSVSWYQQTPGQGLQFLFEYFSETQRNKGNFPGRFSGRQFSNSRSEMNVSTLELGDSALYLCASSLGGHDDGYTFGSGTRLTVV.

This clonotype was observed many times. The rearrangement links TRBV28 to TRBJ1-1; D may be TRBD1 (6 bases). The V end was cut by 5 bases, the J end by 3 bases, with 16 bases between. The CDR3 sequence is 15 residues long. Germline V lookup: CDR1 MDHEN, CDR2 SYDVKM. The CDR3 nucleotides read TGTGCCAGCAGTATTCAGACAGGTTCCGACACTGAAGCTTTCTTT. This codes for CASSIQTGSDTEAFF.

The V gene is TRBV19, the J gene TRBJ2-5; TRBD1 might be the D (5 bases). The CDR3 contains 14 residues. The germline CDR1 and CDR2 sequences are LNHDA and SQIVND (reference sequence). The V end lost 1 base, the J end lost 3 bases, and 9 bases lay between the germline ends. The CDR3 sequence is CASSIAGREETQYF. Written as DNA, the CDR3 is TGTGCCAGTAGTATAGCGGGCAGGGAAGAGACCCAGTACTTC.

This clonotype has at least ten counts. A single base separates this from a much larger clone, so it may be a read error. This CDR3 reads CASSWGQPMNTEASF. CDR3 DNA: TGTGCCAGCAGCTGGGGACAGCCCATGAACACTGAAGCTTCCTTT. The rearrangement links TRBV7-2 to TRBJ1-1, with 7 bases matching TRBD1. The V gene's germline CDR1 is SGHTA and CDR2 FQGNSA. There are 15 residues in the CDR3.

The J gene is TRBJ1-6, the V gene TRBV19; D possibly corresponds to TRBD1 (5 bases). V was shortened by 8 bases and J by 10 bases, with 15 bases between the two germline ends. The length of the CDR3 is 13 residues. Germline CDR1 LNHDA, CDR2 SQIVND (reference sequence). CDR3 sequence reads: CASRPRADSPLHF. The CDR3 nucleotides are TGTGCCAGTCGCCCCAGGGCAGACTCACCCCTCCACTTT.

The genes are TRBV24-1 and TRBJ2-5, with a tentative D call TRBD2 (6 bases). V was cut by 9 bases and J by 5 bases, with 9 bases left in between. The germline CDR1 and CDR2 sequences are KGHDR and SFDVKD. CDR3 length: 11 amino acids. CDR3 amino acids: CATRRGETQYF. CDR3 bases: TGTGCCACCCGGAGGGGCGAGACCCAGTACTTC.

This clonotype was counted a few times. The chain carries TRBV18 and TRBJ2-7; D call uncertain. Germline CDR1 reads KGHSH; CDR2 reads LQKENI. The CDR3 covers 13 residues. Deletions cut 6 bases from V and 3 bases from J, with 12 bases between. CDR3 nucleotide sequence: TGTGCCAGCTCTCAGACCCTCGACTACGAGCAGTACTTC. It is translated as CASSQTLDYEQYF.

This clonotype was seen a handful of times. An end of the junction differs from the germline gene, which may be a read error. This sequence joins TRBV7-2 and TRBJ2-1; D remains unclear. The length of the CDR3 is 17 residues. Germline V lookup: CDR1 SGHTA, CDR2 FQGNSA. The chain's CDR3 is CASSQVFSALKANEQFF. As DNA, the CDR3 is TGCGCCAGCAGCCAAGTCTTTTCCGCACTAAAGGCGAATGAGCAGTTCTTC.

This clonotype was recorded at least ten times. This chain connects TRBV6-1 to TRBJ2-7, with D possibly called TRBD1 or TRBD2 (5 bases each). CDR3 length: 15 residues. From germline, CDR1 is MNHNS and CDR2 SASEGT. V was trimmed by 7 bases and J by 4 bases, leaving 20 bases between them. As DNA, the CDR3 is TGTGCCAGCACTCTCCGGGACCGGTGGGGTTACGAGCAGTACTTC. Protein product: CASTLRDRWGYEQYF.

The table lists this clonotype with a count of one. The rearrangement uses TRBV2 and TRBJ2-7; D perhaps matches TRBD1 (7 bases). This CDR3 region has 13 residues. V shed 11 bases and J shed 0 bases, with 14 bases lying between them. The germline gives CDR1 SNHLY, CDR2 FYNNEI. The CDR3 DNA sequence: TGTGCCGGGGGGACAGAGAGCTCCTACGAGCAGTACTTC. Translated, it gives CAGGTESSYEQYF.

This clonotype was found many times. The genes are TRBV27 and TRBJ2-3; TRBD1 might be the D (6 bases). The CDR3 length is 16 residues. The V end was cut by 6 bases, the J end by 0 bases, with 16 bases between. Germline assignment: CDR1 MNHEY and CDR2 SMNVEV (reference sequence). The CDR3 is CASRNSDRSSTDTQYF. CDR3 coding DNA: TGTGCCAGCAGGAACTCAGACAGGTCTAGCACAGATACGCAGTATTTT.

The chain recombines TRBV19 with TRBJ2-7; the match to TRBD1 covers 10 bases. Trimming took 3 bases from V and 1 from J; bases not matched to a gene: 3. The CDR3 covers 15 residues. CDR1 LNHDA and CDR2 SQIVND come from the germline V gene (reference sequence). The CDR3 loop is CASSIRTGGSYEQYF. CDR3 sequence (DNA): TGTGCCAGTAGTATCAGGACAGGGGGTTCCTACGAGCAGTACTTC.

J is TRBJ1-2 and V is TRBV18; the D gene is possibly TRBD1 (5 bases). The CDR3 is made up of 15 amino acids. CDR1 KGHSH and CDR2 LQKENI come from the germline V gene. V was shortened by 3 bases and J by 4 bases, with 15 bases between the two germline ends. This chain's CDR3 is CASSPRDSTTYGYTF. The DNA for the CDR3 is TGTGCCAGCTCACCGAGGGACTCAACAACCTATGGCTACACCTTC.

This clonotype was picked up a small number of times. The V and J genes are TRBV27 and TRBJ2-1; the match to TRBD2 covers 7 bases. CDR3 length: 15 amino acids. After removal of 3 bases from V and 2 bases from J, the junction contained 4 bases not matched to a gene. In germline, CDR1 is MNHEY, CDR2 SMNVEV (reference sequence). The CDR3 bases are TGTGCCAGCAGTTTCCGCGGGGGTGCCTACAATGAGCAGTTCTTC. It specifies CASSFRGGAYNEQFF.

This clonotype was seen many times. The CDR3 nucleotides read TGTGCTAGCGGGAGGGCCGGAGAGACCCAGTACTTC. It yields the protein CASGRAGETQYF. The rearrangement links TRBV12-5 to TRBJ2-5, with 8 bases that match TRBD2. This CDR3 has 12 amino acids. V was pared by 9 bases and J by 4 bases, with 4 bases of the junction left unmatched. Germline CDR1 LGHNT, CDR2 FRNRAP.

In its sample, this clonotype was seen many times. The rearrangement joins TRBV20-1 to TRBJ1-1; 8 bases align to TRBD1. Per germline, CDR1 DFQATT and CDR2 SNEGSKA (reference sequence). The CDR3 is 14 residues long. The trim removed 1 base at V and 4 bases at J, leaving 5 bases unmatched. The CDR3 DNA reads as TGCAGTGCTAGAGGGAGCAGGGGGCGCACTGAAGCTTTCTTT. This translates into CSARGSRGRTEAFF.

This clonotype has a count of ten or more. The chain uses TRBV7-3 and TRBJ2-1; D perhaps matches TRBD1 (6 bases). The CDR3 sequence is 16 residues long. V lost 5 bases and J lost 0, with 14 bases in between. Germline V gene sequence: CDR1 SGHTA, CDR2 FQGTGA. The CDR3 DNA reads TGTGCCAGCAGCCCAGGGGACGGTATCTCCTACAATGAGCAGTTCTTC. It yields the protein CASSPGDGISYNEQFF.

The V and J genes are TRBV2 and TRBJ2-6; tentatively, D is TRBD1 (6 bases). The V end was cut by 6 bases, the J end by 4 bases, with 13 bases between. This CDR3 region has 15 residues. Germline CDR1 and CDR2: SNHLY and FYNNEI. CDR3 bases: TGTGCCAGCAGAACCGCAGGGGCCGGGGCCAACGTCCTGACTTTC. Translation: CASRTAGAGANVLTF.

This clonotype has ten or more counts. The genes are TRBV7-2 and TRBJ2-1; D remains ambiguous. Trimming removed 6 bases at V and 4 bases at J, with 4 bases between. CDR3 length: 11 residues. The germline V gene has CDR1 SGHTA and CDR2 FQGNSA. The CDR3 sequence: CASRNYNEQFF. CDR3 in DNA: TGTGCCAGCAGAAATTACAATGAGCAGTTCTTC.

This clonotype showed up many times. J is TRBJ2-5 and V is TRBV2, with D tentatively TRBD1 (6 bases). V lost 0 bases to trimming and J lost 5 bases, with 13 bases between them. The germline V gene has CDR1 SNHLY and CDR2 FYNNEI. CDR3 length equals 15 residues. The CDR3 nucleotides are TGTGCCAGCAGTGAAGCTCCAGACAGGCGGGAGACCCAGTACTTC. Its protein is CASSEAPDRRETQYF.

This clonotype showed up many times. The chain joins TRBV20-1 to TRBJ2-7; 7 nucleotides line up with TRBD1. Losses at the gene ends were 6 bases for V and 0 bases for J; bases not matched to a gene: 11. CDR3 length equals 15 residues. Germline CDR1 DFQATT, CDR2 SNEGSKA (reference sequence). The CDR3 here is CSASLSTGSSYEQYF. Here the CDR3 DNA reads TGCAGTGCCTCCCTCTCGACAGGGAGCTCCTACGAGCAGTACTTC.

Turning to this clonotype: A read error may be the cause here, since a much bigger clone is one base away. V is TRBV5-1 and J is TRBJ2-1; D is possibly TRBD2 (6 bases). The length of the CDR3 is 16 residues. Per the germline V gene, CDR1 is SGHRS and CDR2 is YFSETQ. CDR3 nucleotide sequence: TGCGCCAGCAGCTTGGCCCTAGCGCGAGCCTACAATGAGCAGTCCTTC. Translated, it gives CASSLALARAYNEQSF. Looking up the rest from reference TRBV5-1 and TRBJ2-1 gives the full variable domain: KAGVTQTPRYLIKTRGQQVTLSCSPISGHRSVSWYQQTPGQGLQFLFEYFSETQRNKGNFPGRFSGRQFSNSRSEMNVSTLELGDSALYLCASSLALARAYNEQSFGPGTRLTVL.

This clonotype was observed many times. The chain carries TRBV3-1 and TRBJ2-1; D gene ambiguous. V shed 0 bases and J shed 4 bases, with 4 bases lying between them. This CDR3 comprises 13 residues. The germline V gene encodes CDR1 LGHDT and CDR2 YNNKEL (reference sequence). The CDR3 DNA sequence: TGTGCCAGCAGCCAAGAGCGGTACAATGAGCAGTTCTTC. It codes for CASSQERYNEQFF.

This clonotype was counted ten times or more. This chain uses TRBV7-3 with TRBJ2-3; tentatively, D is TRBD2 (6 bases). Germline CDR1 is SGHTA and CDR2 is FQGTGA. The CDR3 has 15 residues. V was trimmed by 6 bases and J by 4 bases, leaving 17 bases between them. The CDR3 here is CASSPTGGNSDTQYF. DNA for the CDR3: TGTGCCAGCAGTCCCACGGGCGGGAACTCAGATACGCAGTATTTT.

This rearrangement joins TRBV27 to TRBJ1-2; TRBD1 might be the D (5 bases). The CDR3 consists of 13 residues. Trimming shortened V by 7 bases and J by 4 bases, and 13 bases separated the two germline ends. Germline CDR1 and CDR2: MNHEY and SMNVEV (reference sequence). The CDR3, as DNA: TGTGCCAGCACTAGCACAGGTCGCTATGGCTACACCTTC. It is translated as CASTSTGRYGYTF.

This clonotype appeared many times. The chain is built from TRBV27 and TRBJ2-2, with 11 bases that match TRBD2. Germline V gene lookup returns CDR1 MNHEY and CDR2 SMNVEV (reference sequence). The CDR3 runs to 16 residues. V shed 3 bases, J shed 7 bases, and the junction held 7 bases outside the gene matches. DNA of the CDR3: TGTGCCAGCAGTTTTTCCACTAGCGGGAGTATCGGGGAGCTGTTTTTT. Translation gives CASSFSTSGSIGELFF.

Regarding this clonotype: One base away lies a much larger clone, so this may be a sequencing read error. The chain uses TRBV5-8 and TRBJ2-7; D call uncertain. This CDR3 is 13 amino acids long. The germline V and J ends were trimmed by 0 bases and 6 bases, with 10 bases remaining between them. Germline V lookup: CDR1 SGHTS, CDR2 YDEGEE. CDR3 loop: CASSLGPFCEQYF. In DNA form, the CDR3 reads TGTGCCAGCAGCTTGGGGCCGTTCTGCGAGCAGTACTTC.